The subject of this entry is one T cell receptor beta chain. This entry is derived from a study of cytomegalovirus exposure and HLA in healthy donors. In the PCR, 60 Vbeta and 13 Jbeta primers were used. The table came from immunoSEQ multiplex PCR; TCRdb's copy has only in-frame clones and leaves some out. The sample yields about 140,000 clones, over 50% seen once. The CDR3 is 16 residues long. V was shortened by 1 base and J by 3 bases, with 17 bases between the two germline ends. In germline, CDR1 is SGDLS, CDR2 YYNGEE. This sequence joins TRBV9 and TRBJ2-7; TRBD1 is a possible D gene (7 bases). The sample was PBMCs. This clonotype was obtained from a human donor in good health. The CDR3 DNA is TGTGCCAGCAGCGTAACAGGGGATAGCGGTTACTACGAGCAGTACTTC. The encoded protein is CASSVTGDSGYYEQYF.